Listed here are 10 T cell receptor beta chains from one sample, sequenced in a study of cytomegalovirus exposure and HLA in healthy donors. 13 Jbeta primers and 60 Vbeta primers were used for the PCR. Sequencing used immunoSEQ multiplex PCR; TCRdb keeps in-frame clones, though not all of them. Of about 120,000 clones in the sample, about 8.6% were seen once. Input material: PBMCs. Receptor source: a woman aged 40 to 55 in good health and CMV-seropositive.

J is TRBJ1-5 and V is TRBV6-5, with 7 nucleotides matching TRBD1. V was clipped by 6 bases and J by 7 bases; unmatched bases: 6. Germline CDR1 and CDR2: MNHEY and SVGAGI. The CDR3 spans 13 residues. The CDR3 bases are TGTGCCAGCAGCTGGGGACAGCGGCAGCCCCAGCATTTT. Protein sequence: CASSWGQRQPQHF.

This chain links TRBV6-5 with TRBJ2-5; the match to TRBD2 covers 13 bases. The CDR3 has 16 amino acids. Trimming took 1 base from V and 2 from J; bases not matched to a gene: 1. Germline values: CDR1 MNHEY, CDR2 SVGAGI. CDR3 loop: CASSYLGLAGQETQYF. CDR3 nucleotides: TGTGCCAGCAGTTACTTGGGACTAGCGGGGCAAGAGACCCAGTACTTC.

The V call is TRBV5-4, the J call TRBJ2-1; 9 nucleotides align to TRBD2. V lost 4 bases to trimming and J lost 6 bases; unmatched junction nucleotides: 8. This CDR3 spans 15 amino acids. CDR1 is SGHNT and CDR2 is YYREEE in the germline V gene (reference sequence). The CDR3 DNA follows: TGTGCCAGCAGCCGAGCGCGGGGGGGCGGCAATGAGCAGTTCTTC. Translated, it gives CASSRARGGGNEQFF.

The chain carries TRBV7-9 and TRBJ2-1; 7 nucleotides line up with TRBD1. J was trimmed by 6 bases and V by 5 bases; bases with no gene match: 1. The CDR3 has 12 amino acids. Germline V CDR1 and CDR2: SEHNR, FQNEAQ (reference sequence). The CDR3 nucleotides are TGTGCCAGCAGCCGGGACAGCAATGAGCAGTTCTTC. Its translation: CASSRDSNEQFF.

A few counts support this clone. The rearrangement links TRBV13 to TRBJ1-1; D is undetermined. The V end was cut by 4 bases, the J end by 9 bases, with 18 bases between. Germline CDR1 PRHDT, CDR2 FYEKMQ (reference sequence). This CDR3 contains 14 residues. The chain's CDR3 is CASSSPADSPQAFF. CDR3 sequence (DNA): TGTGCCAGCAGCTCCCCCGCCGACTCACCTCAAGCTTTCTTT.

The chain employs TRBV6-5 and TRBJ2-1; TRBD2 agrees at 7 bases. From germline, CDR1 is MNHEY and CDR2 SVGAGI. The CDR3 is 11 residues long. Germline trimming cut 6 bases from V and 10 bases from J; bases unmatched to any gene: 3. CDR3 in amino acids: CASSLGGEQFF. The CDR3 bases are TGTGCCAGCAGCCTGGGGGGGGAGCAGTTCTTC.

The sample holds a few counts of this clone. In DNA, the CDR3 is TGCGCCAGCAGCTTGGGGACTGGGAACACCGGGGAGCTGTTTTTT. Its translation is CASSLGTGNTGELFF. The genes are TRBV5-1 and TRBJ2-2, with a weak D call TRBD2 (5 bases). The germline V gene encodes CDR1 SGHRS and CDR2 YFSETQ. V lost 0 bases, J lost 1 base, and 7 bases lay in between. The CDR3 has 15 residues.

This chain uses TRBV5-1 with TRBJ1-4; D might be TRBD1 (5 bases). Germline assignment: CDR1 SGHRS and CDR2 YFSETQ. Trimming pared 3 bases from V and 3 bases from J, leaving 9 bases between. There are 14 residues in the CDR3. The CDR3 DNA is TGCGCCAGCAGCTCGACAGTCTCTAATGAAAAACTGTTTTTT. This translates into CASSSTVSNEKLFF.

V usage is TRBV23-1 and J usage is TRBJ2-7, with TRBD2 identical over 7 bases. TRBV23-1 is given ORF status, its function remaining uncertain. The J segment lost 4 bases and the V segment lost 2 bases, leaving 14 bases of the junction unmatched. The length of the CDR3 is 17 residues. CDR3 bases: TGCGCCAGCAGTCAACCACTCGGGGGGAGGGTAAGGTACGAGCAGTACTTC. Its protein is CASSQPLGGRVRYEQYF.

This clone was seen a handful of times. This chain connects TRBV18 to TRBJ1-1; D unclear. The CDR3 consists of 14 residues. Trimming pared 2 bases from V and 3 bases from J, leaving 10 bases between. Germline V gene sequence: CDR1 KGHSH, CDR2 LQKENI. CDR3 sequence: CASSPTSGYTEAFF. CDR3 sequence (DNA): TGTGCCAGCTCACCAACTTCGGGTTACACTGAAGCTTTCTTT.